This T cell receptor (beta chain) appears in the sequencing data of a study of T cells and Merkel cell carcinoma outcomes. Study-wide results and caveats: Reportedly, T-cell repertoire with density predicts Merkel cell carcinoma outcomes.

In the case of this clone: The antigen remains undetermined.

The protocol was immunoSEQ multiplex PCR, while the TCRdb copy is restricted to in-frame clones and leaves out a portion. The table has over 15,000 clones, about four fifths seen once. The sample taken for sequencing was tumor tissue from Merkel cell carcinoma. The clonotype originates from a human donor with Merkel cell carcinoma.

The CDR3 sequence is CASSAEGGRNEQFF. The CDR3 DNA reads TGTGCCAGTAGTGCGGAGGGGGGGCGGAATGAGCAGTTCTTC. V usage is TRBV19 and J usage is TRBJ2-1, with D possibly being TRBD2 (7 bases). This CDR3 has 14 amino acids. Trimming pared 5 bases from V and 7 bases from J, leaving 15 bases between. Germline CDR1 is LNHDA and CDR2 is SQIVND (reference sequence).